The next 11 T cell receptor beta chains were all read from a single sample in a study of T cell responses to AZD1222 COVID-19 vaccine. Assay used: immunoSEQ multiplex PCR; TCRdb lists only in-frame clones, some missing. The sample contains around 200,000 clones, about 93% of which appear only once. Sequenced material: peripheral blood, taken 28 days after the second dose of the MenACWY control vaccine. The source of these receptors is an adult who received the MenACWY meningococcal vaccine as a control.

This clone occurred once. The gene calls are TRBV18 and TRBJ1-4, with D maybe TRBD1 (5 bases). Trimming left V 2 bases short and J 8 bases short, with 12 bases between. The CDR3 runs 14 residues. Germline V CDR1 and CDR2: KGHSH, LQKENI. CDR3 nucleotide sequence: TGTGCCAGCTCACCAGCCGGGGCTGGGGAAAAACTGTTTTTT. It is translated as CASSPAGAGEKLFF.

V and J are TRBV7-6 and TRBJ1-5, with D unclear. The CDR3 length is 13 residues. V was trimmed by 6 bases and J by 0 bases, leaving 6 bases between them. CDR1 is SGHVS and CDR2 is FNYEAQ in the germline V gene. CDR3 residues: CASRDNSNQPQHF. The CDR3 nucleotides read TGTGCCAGCAGGGATAATAGCAATCAGCCCCAGCATTTT.

This clone was observed a single time. This chain connects TRBV19 to TRBJ1-2, with D tentatively TRBD1 (5 bases). The germline CDR1 and CDR2 sequences are LNHDA and SQIVND (reference sequence). V lost 6 bases, J lost 4 bases, and 15 bases lay in between. The CDR3 is 14 residues long. CDR3 nucleotide sequence: TGTGCCAGTAGGCTGGTGGGGGAGCCCTATGGCTACACCTTC. Its translation: CASRLVGEPYGYTF. The variable domain in full, with the rest retrieved from reference TRBV19 and TRBJ1-2, is DGGITQSPKYLFRKEGQNVTLSCEQNLNHDAMYWYRQDPGQGLRLIYYSQIVNDFQKGDIAEGYSVSREKKESFPLTVTSAQKNPTAFYLCASRLVGEPYGYTFGSGTRLTVV.

This chain connects TRBV29-1 to TRBJ1-3; D ambiguous. Per germline, CDR1 SQVTM and CDR2 ANQGSEA. This CDR3 spans 11 amino acids. Trimming shortened V by 1 base and J by 3 bases, and 1 base separated the two germline ends. The CDR3 region is CSVEVGNTIYF. The CDR3, as DNA: TGCAGCGTTGAAGTTGGAAACACCATATATTTT. The full variable domain, with the rest looked up from reference TRBV29-1 and TRBJ1-3, is SAVISQKPSRDICQRGTSLTIQCQVDSQVTMMFWYRQQPGQSLTLIATANQGSEATYESGFVIDKFPISRPNLTFSTLTVSNMSPEDSSIYLCSVEVGNTIYFGEGSWLTVV.

The chain recombines TRBV19 with TRBJ1-5; 10 bases line up with TRBD1. This CDR3 contains 13 residues. Losses at the gene ends were 11 bases for V and 5 bases for J; bases not matched to a gene: 6. The germline V gene encodes CDR1 LNHDA and CDR2 SQIVND (reference sequence). The CDR3 sequence is CAGGQGIDQPQHF. The DNA for the CDR3 is TGTGCCGGGGGACAGGGGATCGATCAGCCCCAGCATTTT.

The J gene is TRBJ1-1, the V gene TRBV19; D not resolved. Germline V gene data show CDR1 as LNHDA and CDR2 as SQIVND (reference sequence). Between the trimmed V and J ends, which lost 4 bases and 1 base, there was a span of 13 bases. There are 15 residues in the CDR3. DNA for the CDR3: TGTGCCAGTAGTAGAAGAGGAGAGGCGAACACTGAAGCTTTCTTT. This gives the protein CASSRRGEANTEAFF. Full variable domain (remainder filled in from reference TRBV19 and TRBJ1-1): DGGITQSPKYLFRKEGQNVTLSCEQNLNHDAMYWYRQDPGQGLRLIYYSQIVNDFQKGDIAEGYSVSREKKESFPLTVTSAQKNPTAFYLCASSRRGEANTEAFFGQGTRLTVV.

This clone was observed at least ten times. The rearrangement uses TRBV14 and TRBJ1-1, with D tentatively TRBD1 (5 bases). CDR3 length equals 14 residues. Germline assignment: CDR1 SGHDN and CDR2 FVKESK. The germline V and J ends were trimmed by 4 bases and 6 bases, with 15 bases remaining between them. DNA for the CDR3: TGTGCCAGCAGCCCCTTTTGGGGCGGTGCTGAAGCTTTCTTT. Protein sequence: CASSPFWGGAEAFF.

As regards this clone: A junction boundary mismatches the germline segment, possibly from a read error. The rearrangement uses TRBV7-7 and TRBJ1-6; D is ambiguous. The CDR3 runs to 16 residues. The germline V gene has CDR1 SSHAT and CDR2 FNYEAQ (reference sequence). The CDR3 loop is CASSLASPGSGSPLHF. DNA for the CDR3: TGTGCTAGCAGCTTAGCGTCCCCCGGGTCGGGTTCACCCCTCCACTTT. Using reference TRBV7-7 and TRBJ1-6 for the parts outside the CDR3, the full variable domain is GAGVSQSPRYKVTKRGQDVTLRCDPISSHATLYWYQQALGQGPEFLTYFNYEAQPDKSGLPSDRFSAERPEGSISTLTIQRTEQRDSAMYRCASSLASPGSGSPLHFGNGTRLTVT.

As DNA, the CDR3 is TGTGCCAGCAGCCAAGGGATCCGAAGCTCCTATAATTCACCCCTCCACTTT. As protein: CASSQGIRSSYNSPLHF. This sequence joins TRBV4-2 and TRBJ1-6; D gene ambiguous. The germline gives CDR1 LGHNA, CDR2 YNFKEQ. CDR3 size: 17 residues. V dropped 1 base and J dropped 0 bases, with 10 bases sitting between them.

CDR3 in DNA: TGTGCCACCCACCCCGTATCTTCGACAGGGATGAAGGGCTACACCTTC. This translates into CATHPVSSTGMKGYTF. The V call is TRBV28, the J call TRBJ1-2; 7 bases map to TRBD1. The CDR3 is 16 amino acids. Germline-derived CDR1 and CDR2 are MDHEN and SYDVKM. Trimming removed 10 bases from V and 8 bases from J; junction bases left unmatched: 22.

This clone was observed once. The chain recombines TRBV5-1 with TRBJ1-4; D unresolved. Trimming left V 4 bases short and J 3 bases short, with 10 bases between. Germline V lookup: CDR1 SGHRS, CDR2 YFSETQ. This CDR3 spans 14 amino acids. As DNA, the CDR3 is TGCGCCAGCAGCCTGAGAAGTTCTAATGAAAAACTGTTTTTT. Its translation is CASSLRSSNEKLFF.